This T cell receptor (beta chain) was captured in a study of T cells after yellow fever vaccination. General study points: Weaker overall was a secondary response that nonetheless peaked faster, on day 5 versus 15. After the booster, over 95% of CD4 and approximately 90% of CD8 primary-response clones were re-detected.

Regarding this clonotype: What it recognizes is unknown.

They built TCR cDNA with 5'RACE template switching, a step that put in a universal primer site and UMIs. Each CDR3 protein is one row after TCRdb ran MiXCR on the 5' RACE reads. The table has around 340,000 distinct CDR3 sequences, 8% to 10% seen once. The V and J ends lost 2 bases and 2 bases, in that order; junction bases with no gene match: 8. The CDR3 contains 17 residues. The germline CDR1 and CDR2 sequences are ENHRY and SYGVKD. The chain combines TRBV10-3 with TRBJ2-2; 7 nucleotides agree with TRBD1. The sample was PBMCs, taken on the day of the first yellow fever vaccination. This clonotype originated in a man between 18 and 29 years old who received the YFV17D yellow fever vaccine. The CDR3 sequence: CAISERTGTENTGELFF. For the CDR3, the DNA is TGTGCCATCAGTGAGCGAACCGGGACAGAAAACACCGGGGAGCTGTTTTTT.